The 9 T cell receptor beta chains given below trace back to one sample, sequenced in a study of Graves' ophthalmopathy and Graves' hyperthyroidism. Transcripts of RNA were the source for amplifying TCR beta CDR3 regions. RT-PCR was first run with HTBI primers, then multiplex PCR in a second round. From the multiplex PCR reads, TCRdb called clonotypes with MiXCR, one entry per CDR3 protein. The sample records a few hundred thousand distinct CDR3 sequences, 15% to 17% being singletons. The sequenced material came from peripheral blood. The receptors derive from a young woman with stable Graves' hyperthyroidism.

In its sample, this clonotype was seen a few times. The chain uses TRBV3-1 and TRBJ2-7; 7 nucleotides line up with TRBD2. Unmatched junction bases numbered 6, after V lost 4 bases and J lost 6 bases. The CDR3 runs 13 residues. CDR1 is LGHDT and CDR2 is YNNKEL in the germline V gene (reference sequence). CDR3 sequence (DNA): TGTGCCAGCAGCCTCCGGACTAGTGCCGAGCAGTACTTC. Protein product: CASSLRTSAEQYF.

The chain carries TRBV6-1 and TRBJ1-2, with a possible D match to TRBD1 (5 bases). The CDR3 is 16 amino acids. Trimming removed 6 bases from V and 4 bases from J, with 21 bases in between. Germline V gene lookup returns CDR1 MNHNS and CDR2 SASEGT. CDR3 protein: CASSPDGGPGGYGYTF. The CDR3 nucleotides read TGTGCCAGCAGCCCCGACGGGGGACCCGGGGGCTATGGCTACACCTTC.

The chain couples TRBV25-1 to TRBJ2-2; the D gene is possibly TRBD2 (5 bases). From germline, CDR1 is MGHDK and CDR2 SYGVNS. There are 13 residues in the CDR3. V was shortened by 4 bases and J by 8 bases, with 11 bases between the two germline ends. The CDR3 coding sequence is TGTGCCAGCAGTGCAGTCGAGGGAGGGGAGCTGTTTTTT. Protein: CASSAVEGGELFF.

This clonotype showed up many times. V gene TRBV12-3 or TRBV12-4 combines with J gene TRBJ1-6; unclear D gene. Trimming took off 4 bases at V and 8 bases at J, with 15 bases between the two ends. CDR3 length: 15 residues. DNA for the CDR3: TGTGCCAGCAGTTCCCAAGGAGCGATACATTCACCCCTCCACTTT. The encoded protein is CASSSQGAIHSPLHF.

This clonotype was observed many times. V usage is TRBV24-1 and J usage is TRBJ2-7; D is ambiguous. The CDR3 has 14 residues. The V end was cut by 6 bases, the J end by 0 bases, with 11 bases between. From germline, CDR1 is KGHDR and CDR2 SFDVKD. The DNA for the CDR3 is TGTGCCACCAGTCCAGGCCGGGCCTCCTACGAGCAGTACTTC. Translated, it gives CATSPGRASYEQYF.

CDR3 region: CASSERTGHYGYTF. DNA of the CDR3: TGTGCCAGCAGTGAGAGGACAGGGCACTATGGCTACACCTTC. The chain employs TRBV12-3 or TRBV12-4 and TRBJ1-2; 8 nucleotides agree with TRBD1. The CDR3 length is 14 residues. J lost 3 bases, V lost 5 bases, and 5 bases had no gene match.

This clonotype was recorded many times. The chain is built from TRBV11-2 and TRBJ2-7, with TRBD1 identical over 9 bases. The CDR3 has 15 amino acids. Germline assignment: CDR1 SGHAT and CDR2 FQNNGV. V trimming: 1 base; J trimming: 6 bases; junction bases outside the gene matches: 7. The CDR3: CASSLGGQGSSEQYF. The DNA for the CDR3 is TGTGCCAGCAGCTTAGGGGGACAGGGTAGTAGCGAGCAGTACTTC. Filled out from reference TRBV11-2 and TRBJ2-7, the complete variable domain reads EAGVAQSPRYKIIEKRQSVAFWCNPISGHATLYWYQQILGQGPKLLIQFQNNGVVDDSQLPKDRFSAERLKGVDSTLKIQPAKLEDSAVYLCASSLGGQGSSEQYFGPGTRLTVT.

This clonotype appeared many times. The chain is built from TRBV20-1 and TRBJ1-1; possibly TRBD1 for D (5 bases). V was clipped by 0 bases and J by 7 bases, with 12 bases between them. The CDR3 sequence is 13 residues long. CDR1 and CDR2 (germline): DFQATT, SNEGSKA (reference sequence). For the CDR3, the DNA is TGCAGTGCTAGAGATCTGGGGGTTGGTGAAGCTTTCTTT. Its protein product is CSARDLGVGEAFF.

This clonotype has only a few counts. The chain carries TRBV5-1 and TRBJ2-7; no clear D gene. The V and J ends lost 1 base and 7 bases respectively, with 18 bases between them. The germline gives CDR1 SGHRS, CDR2 YFSETQ. This CDR3 is built from 15 residues. As DNA, the CDR3 is TGCGCCAGCAGCTTGTCTGGTAGTCAAGCGAGGGAGCAGTACTTC. This sequence encodes CASSLSGSQAREQYF. The full variable domain, in which reference TRBV5-1 and TRBJ2-7 provide the parts outside the CDR3, is KAGVTQTPRYLIKTRGQQVTLSCSPISGHRSVSWYQQTPGQGLQFLFEYFSETQRNKGNFPGRFSGRQFSNSRSEMNVSTLELGDSALYLCASSLSGSQAREQYFGPGTRLTVT.